Listed below are T cell receptor beta chains from one sample, sequenced in a study of OX40 agonist ivuxolimab in advanced cancers. Method: immunoSEQ multiplex PCR; TCRdb's copy keeps in-frame clones and lacks some. The table has more than 12,000 clones, approximately 95% seen once. The sequenced sample was CD4+ or CD8+ T cells sorted from blood, obtained in a trial of the OX40 agonist ivuxolimab. These receptors all come from an adult with an advanced solid tumor such as melanoma, head and neck, liver or kidney cancer. CDR3s include the opening cysteine and the closing phenylalanine or tryptophan. A D gene is named only where the DNA matches it firmly. Clone sizes are given selectively: once, few, many, or a class where the clone is expanded.

j_call | d_call | v_call | clone_size | cdr3_nt | cdr3_aa
TRBJ2-3 | . | TRBV19 | . | TGTGCCAGTAGTATGGGGGTCACAGATACGCAGTATTTT | CASSMGVTDTQYF
TRBJ1-5 | . | TRBV4-1 | . | TGCGCCAGCAGCCAAGGGGACGATAGCAATCAGCCCCAGCATTTT | CASSQGDDSNQPQHF
TRBJ2-5 | TRBD2 | TRBV7-2 | . | TGTGCCAGCAGCTACAGACTAGCGGGGGAGGGCGAGACCCAGTACTTC | CASSYRLAGEGETQYF
TRBJ2-3 | TRBD1 | TRBV2 | few | TGTGCCAGCAGGGACAGGGATACAGATACGCAGTATTTT | CASRDRDTDTQYF
TRBJ2-7 | . | TRBV28 | . | TGTGCCAGCAGTCTGCCACTAGTTCATTCTTCCTACGAGCAGTACTTC | CASSLPLVHSSYEQYF
TRBJ1-2 | . | TRBV4-1 | . | TGCGCCAGCAGCCAAGAATGGGGGGTCGGCTATGGCTACACCTTC | CASSQEWGVGYGYTF
TRBJ2-1 | TRBD1 | TRBV15 | . | TGTGCCACCTCTCGGAGACAGGGGGATAATGAGCAGTTCTTC | CATSRRQGDNEQFF
TRBJ1-4 | TRBD1 | TRBV19 | . | TGTGCCAGCTCGACAGGGCCAACTAATGAAAAACTGTTTTTT | CASSTGPTNEKLFF
TRBJ1-4 | TRBD1 | TRBV6-1 | . | TGTGCCAGCACGGGACAGGTTAATGAAAAACTGTTTTTT | CASTGQVNEKLFF
TRBJ2-1 | . | TRBV7-9 | large | TGTGCCAGCAGTGACAGTTTGAGCTCCTACAATGAGCAGTTCTTC | CASSDSLSSYNEQFF
TRBJ2-7 | . | TRBV28 | . | TGTGCCAGCAGTTTAAGGAGGGGGGGTAAGAACGAGCAGTACTTC | CASSLRRGGKNEQYF